This record covers a single T cell receptor beta chain. Its antigen is not known. The data were obtained in a study of shared clonotypes between healthy human individuals. Points from the study as a whole: Large sequencing depth failed to make sorted-subset sequencing complete, rarefaction showed. Memory subsets had estimated richness that was generally smaller than that of naive subsets.

The data were produced by immunoSEQ multiplex PCR, yet TCRdb's version contains in-frame clones alone and is incomplete. The repertoire has approximately 1,500,000 clones, approximately 98% of them found once; the top ten carry about 0.42%. Germline CDR1 is MDHEN and CDR2 is SYDVKM. CDR3 length equals 13 residues. V lost 11 bases and J lost 0, with 13 bases in between. V usage is TRBV28 and J usage is TRBJ1-2; D perhaps matches TRBD1 (5 bases). This sequence originates from a young man in good health. Material: naive CD4+ T cells sorted from blood. The subset is: CD45RA+ positively selected. CDR3 nucleotide sequence: TGTGCCGTTAGGTCGACAGCTAACTATGGCTACACCTTC. Translation gives CAVRSTANYGYTF.